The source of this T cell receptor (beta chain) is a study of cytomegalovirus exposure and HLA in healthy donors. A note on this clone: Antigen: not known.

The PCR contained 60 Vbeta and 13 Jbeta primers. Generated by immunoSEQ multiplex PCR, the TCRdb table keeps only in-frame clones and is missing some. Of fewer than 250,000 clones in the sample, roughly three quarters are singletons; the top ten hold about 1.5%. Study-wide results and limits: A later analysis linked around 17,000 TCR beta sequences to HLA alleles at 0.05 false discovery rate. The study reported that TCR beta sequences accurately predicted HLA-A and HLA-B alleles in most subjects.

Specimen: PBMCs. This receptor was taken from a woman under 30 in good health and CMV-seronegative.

DNA for the CDR3: TGTGCCAGCAGCTTGAGCAATGAGCAGTTCTTC. Translated, it gives CASSLSNEQFF. The chain carries TRBV7-2 and TRBJ2-1; D gene unclear. The ends were cut back, 3 bases at V and 6 bases at J, with 3 bases in the middle. This CDR3 spans 11 amino acids. Germline V lookup: CDR1 SGHTA, CDR2 FQGNSA. The full variable domain, its missing parts supplied by reference TRBV7-2 and TRBJ2-1, is GAGVSQSPSNKVTEKGKDVELRCDPISGHTALYWYRQSLGQGLEFLIYFQGNSAPDKSGLPSDRFSAERTGGSVSTLTIQRTQQEDSAVYLCASSLSNEQFFGPGTRLTVL.